The 20 T cell receptor beta chains below come from one sample, sequenced in a study of T cells in localized non-small cell lung cancer. The repertoire was sequenced with immunoSEQ multiplex PCR; TCRdb's copy has only in-frame clones and lacks some. In the table there are 20,000 to 30,000 clones, 81% of which are singletons. The sequencing used peripheral blood, collected before any cancer treatment. The receptors here all came from a man aged 35 to 69 with stage III squamous cell lung carcinoma.

This clone was counted a few times. The V call is TRBV19, the J call TRBJ1-1; a possible D gene is TRBD1 (6 bases). Germline-derived CDR1 and CDR2 are LNHDA and SQIVND (reference sequence). The CDR3 is 15 amino acids. V was shortened by 1 base and J by 5 bases, with 14 bases between the two germline ends. As DNA, the CDR3 is TGTGCCAGTAGTATAGTGGCAGGGGTTAGTACTGAAGCTTTCTTT. This codes for CASSIVAGVSTEAFF. The variable domain in full, with the rest retrieved from reference TRBV19 and TRBJ1-1, is DGGITQSPKYLFRKEGQNVTLSCEQNLNHDAMYWYRQDPGQGLRLIYYSQIVNDFQKGDIAEGYSVSREKKESFPLTVTSAQKNPTAFYLCASSIVAGVSTEAFFGQGTRLTVV.

In its sample, this clone was seen once. V usage is TRBV11-2 and J usage is TRBJ2-2; 10 bases are a match to TRBD1. The CDR3 loop spans 18 amino acids. Losses at the gene ends were 5 bases for V and 4 bases for J; bases not matched to a gene: 13. Germline-derived CDR1 and CDR2 are SGHAT and FQNNGV. The CDR3 sequence is CASSVNTGTGVSTGELFF. The CDR3 DNA follows: TGTGCCAGCAGCGTGAATACCGGGACAGGGGTATCCACCGGGGAGCTGTTTTTT.

The rearrangement uses TRBV5-1 and TRBJ2-7; D may be TRBD1 (6 bases). Trimming cost V 4 bases and J 3 bases, with 11 bases left between them. The CDR3 has 13 amino acids. The germline gives CDR1 SGHRS, CDR2 YFSETQ. The CDR3 DNA reads as TGCGCCAGCAGCCGCCGAGGGGGCTACGAGCAGTACTTC. Its protein is CASSRRGGYEQYF.

This rearrangement joins TRBV5-4 to TRBJ2-2; 9 bases match TRBD2. The germline CDR1 and CDR2 sequences are SGHNT and YYREEE (reference sequence). The CDR3 loop spans 17 amino acids. The trim removed 2 bases at V and 4 bases at J, leaving 9 bases unmatched. CDR3 nucleotides: TGTGCCAGCAGCTTCGGCGTTAGCGGGAGTGCCACCGGGGAGCTGTTTTTT. Its translation: CASSFGVSGSATGELFF.

This rearrangement joins TRBV7-8 to TRBJ1-5; D is unresolved. With 4 bases removed from V and 4 bases from J, the gap between germline ends came to 17 bases. Germline assignment: CDR1 SGHVS and CDR2 FQNEAQ. The CDR3 has 16 amino acids. The CDR3, as DNA: TGTGCCAGCAGCTCCCGGGAGCCTGGCACAAATCAGCCCCAGCATTTT. The encoded protein is CASSSREPGTNQPQHF.

The chain links TRBV2 to TRBJ2-3, with D uncertain. The V and J ends lost 8 bases and 2 bases respectively, with 11 bases between them. Germline V gene data show CDR1 as SNHLY and CDR2 as FYNNEI. This CDR3 contains 13 residues. CDR3 DNA: TGTGCCAGCCGTCCCGACTTCACAGATACGCAGTATTTT. Protein: CASRPDFTDTQYF.

The chain has TRBV19 and TRBJ2-7, with a tentative D call TRBD2 (5 bases). The CDR3 spans 18 residues. The germline V gene encodes CDR1 LNHDA and CDR2 SQIVND (reference sequence). With 8 bases removed from V and 4 bases from J, the gap between germline ends came to 30 bases. The CDR3 is CASRNINGVSGGGYEQYF. In DNA form, the CDR3 reads TGTGCCAGTCGCAACATCAACGGTGTATCAGGAGGAGGTTACGAGCAGTACTTC. The whole variable domain, filled in from reference TRBV19 and TRBJ2-7, reads DGGITQSPKYLFRKEGQNVTLSCEQNLNHDAMYWYRQDPGQGLRLIYYSQIVNDFQKGDIAEGYSVSREKKESFPLTVTSAQKNPTAFYLCASRNINGVSGGGYEQYFGPGTRLTVT.

This chain joins TRBV28 and TRBJ2-7; 7 bases align to TRBD2. After removal of 4 bases from V and 4 bases from J, the junction contained 1 base not matched to a gene. The CDR3 length is 12 residues. Germline V gene data show CDR1 as MDHEN and CDR2 as SYDVKM. The CDR3 loop is CASSSGGYEQYF. In DNA form, the CDR3 reads TGTGCCAGCAGTTCCGGGGGGTACGAGCAGTACTTC.

This clone was seen a few times. The CDR3 is CASSLRTGPYNEQFF. CDR3 DNA: TGTGCCAGCAGCTTAAGGACAGGTCCCTACAATGAGCAGTTCTTC. The V and J genes are TRBV7-6 and TRBJ2-1, with 7 bases identical to TRBD1. This CDR3 has 15 residues. V trimming: 2 bases; J trimming: 2 bases; junction bases outside the gene matches: 3. From germline, CDR1 is SGHVS and CDR2 FNYEAQ.

V gene TRBV2 combines with J gene TRBJ2-7; no clear D gene. There are 13 residues in the CDR3. Trimming removed 5 bases from V and 7 bases from J, with 15 bases in between. Germline CDR1 and CDR2: SNHLY and FYNNEI. In DNA, the CDR3 is TGTGCCAGCAGTTCTACACAGCTGTGGGAGCAGTACTTC. Protein product: CASSSTQLWEQYF.

The rearrangement links TRBV29-1 to TRBJ2-3; 8 positions agree with TRBD2. This CDR3 contains 15 residues. Germline CDR1 reads SQVTM; CDR2 reads ANQGSEA. Trimming took 4 bases from V and 0 from J; bases not matched to a gene: 6. CDR3 region: CSVVTSGSSTDTQYF. The DNA for the CDR3 is TGCAGCGTTGTAACTAGCGGTTCTAGCACAGATACGCAGTATTTT.

The DNA of the CDR3 is TGCAGCGTTGAAGGTCGGTTGAACACTGAAGCTTTCTTT. Amino acid sequence: CSVEGRLNTEAFF. V and J are TRBV29-1 and TRBJ1-1; D remains ambiguous. Germline CDR1 is SQVTM and CDR2 is ANQGSEA. This CDR3 region has 13 residues. Trimming pared 1 base from V and 0 bases from J, leaving 6 bases between.

The chain links TRBV28 to TRBJ2-7, with D possibly matching TRBD2 (6 bases). The CDR3 covers 16 residues. Germline lookup yields CDR1 MDHEN and CDR2 SYDVKM. The V end was cut by 3 bases, the J end by 2 bases, with 17 bases between. CDR3 region: CASSLYGDSQTYEQYF. The CDR3 nucleotides are TGTGCCAGCAGTTTGTACGGGGACTCGCAAACCTACGAGCAGTACTTC.

The chain links TRBV5-1 to TRBJ2-1, with D uncertain. The CDR3 runs to 12 residues. V was shortened by 4 bases and J by 2 bases, with 4 bases between the two germline ends. Germline CDR1 is SGHRS and CDR2 is YFSETQ. The chain's CDR3 is CASSRTYNEQFF. The DNA of the CDR3 is TGCGCCAGCAGCCGGACCTACAATGAGCAGTTCTTC.

The sample holds one count of this clone. The gene calls are TRBV7-6 and TRBJ2-1; the match to TRBD2 covers 11 bases. V shed 0 bases, J shed 8 bases, and the junction held 6 bases outside the gene matches. This CDR3 region has 16 residues. Germline assignment: CDR1 SGHVS and CDR2 FNYEAQ. In DNA form, the CDR3 reads TGTGCCAGCAGCTTAGCACTAGCGGGAGTCAACTATGAGCAGTTCTTC. Its protein is CASSLALAGVNYEQFF.

The chain employs TRBV27 and TRBJ2-7; no definite D call. In germline, CDR1 is MNHEY, CDR2 SMNVEV (reference sequence). The CDR3 has 15 amino acids. The V end was cut by 2 bases, the J end by 2 bases, with 13 bases between. For the CDR3, the DNA is TGTGCCAGCAGTTTAACGGCTATCCCTCCCTACGAGCAGTACTTC. This translates into CASSLTAIPPYEQYF.

The chain couples TRBV9 to TRBJ2-2; D may be TRBD1 (6 bases). Germline CDR1 and CDR2: SGDLS and YYNGEE. Trimming pared 4 bases from V and 2 bases from J, leaving 12 bases between. CDR3 length equals 15 residues. For the CDR3, the DNA is TGTGCCAGCAGCCACAGACAGGCCAACACCGGGGAGCTGTTTTTT. Its translation: CASSHRQANTGELFF.

This sequence joins TRBV5-6 and TRBJ2-2; D tentatively fits TRBD1 or TRBD2 (6 bases each). Germline assignment: CDR1 SGHDT and CDR2 YYEEEE. This CDR3 comprises 15 residues. Trimming shortened V by 3 bases and J by 6 bases, and 15 bases separated the two germline ends. The CDR3 loop is CASSWGRGGSGELFF. CDR3 in DNA: TGTGCCAGCAGCTGGGGCAGGGGAGGATCCGGGGAGCTGTTTTTT.

The chain joins TRBV10-1 to TRBJ1-1; D is unresolved. The germline V and J ends were trimmed by 3 bases and 3 bases, with 11 bases remaining between them. Germline V gives CDR1 WNHNN, CDR2 SYGVQD (reference sequence). The CDR3 length is 14 residues. CDR3 residues: CASSESDGYTEAFF. CDR3 DNA sequence: TGCGCCAGCAGTGAAAGCGACGGCTACACTGAAGCTTTCTTT.

This chain links TRBV2 with TRBJ2-7; D might be TRBD1 (5 bases). CDR1 is SNHLY, CDR2 FYNNEI, per germline. Trimming left V 9 bases short and J 9 bases short, with 12 bases between. This CDR3 spans 10 amino acids. The chain's CDR3 is CASQGVLQYV. CDR3 coding DNA: TGTGCCAGTCAAGGGGTCCTGCAGTACGTC.